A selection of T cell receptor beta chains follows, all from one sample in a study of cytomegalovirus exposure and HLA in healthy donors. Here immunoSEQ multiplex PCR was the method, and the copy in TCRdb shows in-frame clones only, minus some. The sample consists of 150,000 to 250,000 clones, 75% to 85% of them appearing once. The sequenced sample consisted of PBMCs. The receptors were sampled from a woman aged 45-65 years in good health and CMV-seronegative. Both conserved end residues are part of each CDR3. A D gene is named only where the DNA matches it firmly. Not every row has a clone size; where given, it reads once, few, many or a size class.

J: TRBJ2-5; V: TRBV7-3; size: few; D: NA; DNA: TGTGCCAGCAGCTGGATCAGCGGAGAGACCCAGTACTTC; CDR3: CASSWISGETQYF
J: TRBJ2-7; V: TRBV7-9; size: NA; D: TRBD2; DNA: TGTGCCAGCACCCGGGTTAGCGGGAGCCTATCCTACGAGCAGTACTTC; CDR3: CASTRVSGSLSYEQYF
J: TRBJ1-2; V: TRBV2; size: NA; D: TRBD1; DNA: TGTGCCAGCAGGACGGACCGGACAGGGGATGGCTACACCTTC; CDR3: CASRTDRTGDGYTF
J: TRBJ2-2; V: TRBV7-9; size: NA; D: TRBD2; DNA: TGTGCCAGCAGCTCCCGGACTAGCGGGAGTACCGGGGAGCTGTTTTTT; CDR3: CASSSRTSGSTGELFF
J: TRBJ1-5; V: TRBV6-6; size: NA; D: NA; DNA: TGTGCCAGCAGTTACTCGTTCGGGCAGGGGAATCAGCCCCAGCATTTT; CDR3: CASSYSFGQGNQPQHF
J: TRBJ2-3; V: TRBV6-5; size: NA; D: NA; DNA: TGTGCCAGCAGTTACTCGACTAGTCGGGCAGATACGCAGTATTTT; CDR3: CASSYSTSRADTQYF
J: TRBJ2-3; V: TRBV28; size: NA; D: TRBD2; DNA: TGTGCCAGCTTCTCTAGCGGGGAGTATATAGATACGCAGTATTTT; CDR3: CASFSSGEYIDTQYF
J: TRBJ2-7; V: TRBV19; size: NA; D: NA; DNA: TGTGCCAGTAGTCCTCGGGGTGCGGGCGGCTACGAGCAGTACTTC; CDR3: CASSPRGAGGYEQYF
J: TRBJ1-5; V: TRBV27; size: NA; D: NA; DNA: TGTGCCAGCAGTTCCCCTTATAGCAATCAGCCCCAGCATTTT; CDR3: CASSSPYSNQPQHF
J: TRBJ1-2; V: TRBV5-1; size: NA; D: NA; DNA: TGCGCCAGCAGCCAGAGCTCCGGGTCCGAAAATGGCTACACCTTC; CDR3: CASSQSSGSENGYTF
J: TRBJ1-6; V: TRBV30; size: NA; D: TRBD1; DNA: TGTGGTGGAGGAGGGGGCTGGTCACCCCTCCACTTT; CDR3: CGGGGGWSPLHF
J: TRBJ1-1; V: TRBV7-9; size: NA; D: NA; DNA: TGTGCCAGCAGCTTAGCGACAGAATTGAACACTGAAGCTTTCTTT; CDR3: CASSLATELNTEAFF
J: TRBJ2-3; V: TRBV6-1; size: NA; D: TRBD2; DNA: TGTGCCAGCAGTGATGCGAGCGGGAGTCTGCAAGATACGCAGTATTTT; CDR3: CASSDASGSLQDTQYF
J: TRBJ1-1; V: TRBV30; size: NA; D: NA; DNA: TGTGCCTGGAGTTCCACCGCGGGGACTGAAGCTTTCTTT; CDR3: CAWSSTAGTEAFF
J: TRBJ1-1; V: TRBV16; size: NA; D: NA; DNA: TGTGCCAGCAGCCAAGGGAGATACACTGAAGCTTTCTTT; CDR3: CASSQGRYTEAFF
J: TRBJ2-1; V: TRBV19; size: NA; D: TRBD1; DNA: TGTGCCAGTAGTATAGTACAGGGGGGATTAGGGAATGAGCAGTTCTTC; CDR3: CASSIVQGGLGNEQFF
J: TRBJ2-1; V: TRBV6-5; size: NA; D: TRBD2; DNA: TGTGCCAGCAGTCCCCCAGCGGGAGGATATGGTGAGCAGTTCTTC; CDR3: CASSPPAGGYGEQFF
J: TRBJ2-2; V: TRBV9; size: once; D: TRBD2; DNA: TGTGCCAGCAGCCACGGACTAGCGGGAGGGCGGGAGGACACCGGGGAGCTGTTTTTT; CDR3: CASSHGLAGGREDTGELFF
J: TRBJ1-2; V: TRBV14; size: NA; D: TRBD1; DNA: TGTGCCAGCAGCTTGTACCCCGGGACAGAAAATCTCTATGGCTACACCTTC; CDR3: CASSLYPGTENLYGYTF
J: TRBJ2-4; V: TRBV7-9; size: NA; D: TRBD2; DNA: TGTGCCAGCCGACCGGTGCGCGGGAGGGAGGCCAAAAACATTCAGTACTTC; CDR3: CASRPVRGREAKNIQYF
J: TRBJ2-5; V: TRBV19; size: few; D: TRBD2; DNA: TGTGCCAGTAGGAAAAGGGGACTACTGTCAGAGACCCAGTACTTC; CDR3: CASRKRGLLSETQYF
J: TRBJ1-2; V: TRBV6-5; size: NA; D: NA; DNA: TGTGCCAGCAGTTACTCCAGCGGTGGCTACACCTTC; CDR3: CASSYSSGGYTF
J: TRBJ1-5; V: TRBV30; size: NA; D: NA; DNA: TGTGCCTGGAGTACCCTCCCAAGGGAGCAGCCCCAGCATTTT; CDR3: CAWSTLPREQPQHF
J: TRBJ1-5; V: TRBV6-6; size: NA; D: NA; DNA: TGTGCCAGCAGACCTCCAGGGTACAGCAATCAGCCCCAGCATTTT; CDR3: CASRPPGYSNQPQHF
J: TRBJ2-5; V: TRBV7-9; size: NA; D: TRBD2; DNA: TGTGCCAGCAGCATTGGACTAGCGAATCAAGAGACCCAGTACTTC; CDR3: CASSIGLANQETQYF
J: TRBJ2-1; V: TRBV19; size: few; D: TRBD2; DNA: TGTGCCACCAAAGGCAGTCTACTCGGGACTAGCGGGAATGTGAGTTGGAATGAGCAGTTCTTC; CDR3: CATKGSLLGTSGNVSWNEQFF
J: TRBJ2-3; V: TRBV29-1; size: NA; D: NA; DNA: TGCAGCGCCGATAGGGGAGATACGCAGTATTTT; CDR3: CSADRGDTQYF
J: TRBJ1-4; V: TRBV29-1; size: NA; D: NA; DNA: TGCAGCGTGGGGGGGGAAAAACTGTTTTTT; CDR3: CSVGGEKLFF
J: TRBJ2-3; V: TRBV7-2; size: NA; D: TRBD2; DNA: TGTGCCAGCAGCCCCTGGACTAGCGGGAGCGATACGCAGTATTTT; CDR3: CASSPWTSGSDTQYF
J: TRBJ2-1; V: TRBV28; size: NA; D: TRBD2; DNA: TGTGCCAGCAGTCCTCTAGCGGGAAGCTCCTACAATGAGCAGTTCTTC; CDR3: CASSPLAGSSYNEQFF
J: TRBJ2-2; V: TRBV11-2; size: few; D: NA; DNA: TGTGCCAGCAGCTCTTGGGGAGCCGACACCGGGGAGCTGTTTTTT; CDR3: CASSSWGADTGELFF
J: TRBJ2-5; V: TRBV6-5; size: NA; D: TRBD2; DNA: TGTGCCAGCGGGAGGGCCCTCCAAGAGACCCAGTACTTC; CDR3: CASGRALQETQYF
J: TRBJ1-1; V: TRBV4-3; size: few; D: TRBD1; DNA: TGCGCCAGCTCGAACCTACAGGGGGGCGCTGAAGCTTTCTTT; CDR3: CASSNLQGGAEAFF
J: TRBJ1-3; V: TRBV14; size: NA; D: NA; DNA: TGTGCCAGCCACCTAGTTCGTAGAACGGGAAACACCATATATTTT; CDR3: CASHLVRRTGNTIYF
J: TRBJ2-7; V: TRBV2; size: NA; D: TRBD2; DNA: TGTGCCAGCATGATGACTAGCGGCTCCTACGAGCAGTACTTC; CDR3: CASMMTSGSYEQYF
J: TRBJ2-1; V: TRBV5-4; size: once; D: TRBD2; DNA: TGTGCCAGCAGCTGGGGACTAGCGGGAGGAGGACACAATGAGCAGTTCTTC; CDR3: CASSWGLAGGGHNEQFF
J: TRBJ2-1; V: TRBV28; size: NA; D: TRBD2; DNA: TGTGCCAGCAGTTCCCCCGGGCTAGCGGGAGGGGTTGAGCAGTTCTTC; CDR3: CASSSPGLAGGVEQFF